This T cell receptor (beta chain) originates from a study of neurological immune-mediated disorders. Study conclusions and caveats: No sharing of CDR3 amino acid sequences was observed among expanded clones across subjects, suggesting private repertoires in all groups. HTLV-1-associated myelopathy displayed the greatest TCR clonal expansion, and multiple sclerosis exhibited the smallest, lower than that of healthy controls.

Per germline, CDR1 SEHNR and CDR2 FQNEAQ (reference sequence). This CDR3 is 11 amino acids long. Trimming left V 11 bases short and J 2 bases short, with 10 bases between. With 10-nucleotide random UMIs included, cDNA was synthesized by 5'RACE. MiXCR, run by TCRdb on the 5' RACE reads, gives a single entry per CDR3 protein. The sample has more than 45,000 distinct CDR3 sequences, about an eighth seen once. Healthy control participants comprised blood bank volunteers in Maryland, USA. This clonotype came up many times. Its antigen is still unknown. Sequencing used PBMCs. This TCR was sampled from a man between 60 and 70 years old in good health. The V and J genes are TRBV7-9 and TRBJ2-7; tentatively, D is TRBD1 or TRBD2 (5 bases each). CDR3 protein: CALGTTYEQYF. The CDR3 nucleotides are TGTGCCCTTGGGACCACCTACGAGCAGTACTTC.